This TCR beta chain originates from a study of blood T cells in healthy people across ages. Per the germline V gene, CDR1 is SGHRS and CDR2 is YFSETQ. The CDR3 sequence is 15 residues long. With 3 bases removed from V and 2 bases from J, the gap between germline ends came to 14 bases. Primed by a sample-barcoded 5' primer and a J-beta primer mix, a second PCR proceeded for 7 to 11 cycles. TCRdb re-analysed the 5' RACE reads in MiXCR, keeping a single row per CDR3 protein. Among about 780,000 distinct CDR3 sequences listed, less than 60% were seen once. There are a few counts of this clonotype. Sequenced sample: blood. This chain joins TRBV5-1 and TRBJ1-1; D is unresolved. The clonotype originates from a man older than 75 in good health. The CDR3 sequence is CASSSREGGNTEAFF. In DNA, the CDR3 is TGCGCCAGCAGCTCCCGTGAGGGCGGCAACACTGAAGCTTTCTTT.